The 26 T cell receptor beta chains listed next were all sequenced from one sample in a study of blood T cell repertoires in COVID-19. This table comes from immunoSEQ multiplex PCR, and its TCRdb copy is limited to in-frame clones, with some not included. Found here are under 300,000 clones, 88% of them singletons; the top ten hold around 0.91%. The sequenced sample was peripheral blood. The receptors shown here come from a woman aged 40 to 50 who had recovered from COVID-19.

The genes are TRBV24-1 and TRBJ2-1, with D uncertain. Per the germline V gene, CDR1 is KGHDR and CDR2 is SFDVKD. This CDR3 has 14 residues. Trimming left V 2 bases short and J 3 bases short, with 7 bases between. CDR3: CATSDSPGYNEQFF. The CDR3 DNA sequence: TGTGCCACCAGTGATTCCCCCGGCTACAATGAGCAGTTCTTC.

The CDR3 sequence is CASSLTGWDTGELFF. Written as DNA, the CDR3 is TGTGCCAGCAGCCTGACAGGGTGGGACACCGGGGAGCTGTTTTTT. This chain joins TRBV13 and TRBJ2-2, with 7 bases fitting TRBD1. V was pared by 5 bases and J by 3 bases, with 6 bases of the junction left unmatched. This CDR3 region has 15 residues. Germline V gene data show CDR1 as PRHDT and CDR2 as FYEKMQ (reference sequence).

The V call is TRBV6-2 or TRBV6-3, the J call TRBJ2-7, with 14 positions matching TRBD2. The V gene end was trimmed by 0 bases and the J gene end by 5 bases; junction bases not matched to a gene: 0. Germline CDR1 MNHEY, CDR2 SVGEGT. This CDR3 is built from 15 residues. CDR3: CASSYSTSGRDEQYF. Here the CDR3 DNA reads TGTGCCAGCAGTTACTCGACTAGCGGGAGGGACGAGCAGTACTTC.

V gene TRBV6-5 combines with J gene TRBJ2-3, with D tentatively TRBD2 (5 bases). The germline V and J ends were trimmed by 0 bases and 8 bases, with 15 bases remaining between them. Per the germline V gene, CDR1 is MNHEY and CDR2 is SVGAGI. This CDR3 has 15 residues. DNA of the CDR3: TGTGCCAGCAGTTACTCGGCTAGCAACCTCGGTACGCAGTATTTT. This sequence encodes CASSYSASNLGTQYF.

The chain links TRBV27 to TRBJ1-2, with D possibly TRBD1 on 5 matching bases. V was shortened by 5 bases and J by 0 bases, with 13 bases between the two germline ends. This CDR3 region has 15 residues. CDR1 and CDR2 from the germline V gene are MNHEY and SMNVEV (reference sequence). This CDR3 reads CASSPPRGPNYGYTF. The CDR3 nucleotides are TGTGCCAGCAGTCCCCCGCGGGGCCCTAACTATGGCTACACCTTC.

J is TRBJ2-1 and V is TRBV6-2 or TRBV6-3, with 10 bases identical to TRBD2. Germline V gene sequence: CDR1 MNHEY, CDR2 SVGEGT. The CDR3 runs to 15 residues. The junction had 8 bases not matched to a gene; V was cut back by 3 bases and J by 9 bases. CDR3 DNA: TGTGCCAGCAGTTATTGGGCTAGCGGGAGTGGTGAGCAGTTCTTC. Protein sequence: CASSYWASGSGEQFF.

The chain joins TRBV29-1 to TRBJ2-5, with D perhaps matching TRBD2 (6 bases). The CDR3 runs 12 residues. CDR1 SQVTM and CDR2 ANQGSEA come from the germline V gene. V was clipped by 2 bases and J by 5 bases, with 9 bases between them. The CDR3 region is CSVERERETQYF. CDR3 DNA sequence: TGCAGCGTTGAACGGGAGAGGGAGACCCAGTACTTC.

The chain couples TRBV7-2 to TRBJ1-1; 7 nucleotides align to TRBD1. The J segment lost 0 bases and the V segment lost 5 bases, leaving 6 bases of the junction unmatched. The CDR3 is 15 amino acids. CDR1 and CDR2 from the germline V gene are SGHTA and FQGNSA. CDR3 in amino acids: CASSPQGTLNTEAFF. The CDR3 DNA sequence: TGTGCCAGCAGCCCACAGGGGACCTTGAACACTGAAGCTTTCTTT.

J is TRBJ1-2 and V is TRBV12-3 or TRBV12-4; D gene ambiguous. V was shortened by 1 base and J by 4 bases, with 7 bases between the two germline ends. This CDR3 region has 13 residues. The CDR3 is CASSLGQVYGYTF. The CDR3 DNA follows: TGTGCCAGCAGTTTAGGGCAGGTCTATGGCTACACCTTC.

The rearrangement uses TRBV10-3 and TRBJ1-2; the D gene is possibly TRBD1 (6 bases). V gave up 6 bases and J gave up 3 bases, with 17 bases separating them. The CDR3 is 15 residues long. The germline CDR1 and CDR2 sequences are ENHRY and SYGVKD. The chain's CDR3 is CAIRLTGSQDYGYTF. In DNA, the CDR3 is TGTGCCATCAGACTAACAGGGTCCCAGGACTATGGCTACACCTTC.

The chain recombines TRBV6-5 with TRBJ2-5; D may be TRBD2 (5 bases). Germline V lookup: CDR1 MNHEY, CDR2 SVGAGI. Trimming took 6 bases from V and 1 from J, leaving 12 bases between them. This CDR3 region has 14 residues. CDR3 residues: CASSPGSAQETQYF. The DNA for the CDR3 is TGTGCCAGCAGCCCGGGGAGTGCCCAAGAGACCCAGTACTTC.

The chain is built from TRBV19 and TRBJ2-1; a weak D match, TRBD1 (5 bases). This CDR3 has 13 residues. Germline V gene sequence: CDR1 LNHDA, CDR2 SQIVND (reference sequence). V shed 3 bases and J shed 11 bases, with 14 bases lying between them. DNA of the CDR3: TGTGCCAGTAGTATTTTTAGGCAGGGCCAGCAGTTCTTC. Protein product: CASSIFRQGQQFF.

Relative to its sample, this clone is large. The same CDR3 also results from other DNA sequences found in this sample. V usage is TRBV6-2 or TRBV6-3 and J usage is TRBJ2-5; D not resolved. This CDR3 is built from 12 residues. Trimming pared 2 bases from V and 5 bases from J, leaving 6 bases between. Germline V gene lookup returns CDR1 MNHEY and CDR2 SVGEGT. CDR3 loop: CASSYGGETQYF. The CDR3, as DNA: TGTGCCAGCAGTTACGGCGGCGAGACCCAGTACTTC.

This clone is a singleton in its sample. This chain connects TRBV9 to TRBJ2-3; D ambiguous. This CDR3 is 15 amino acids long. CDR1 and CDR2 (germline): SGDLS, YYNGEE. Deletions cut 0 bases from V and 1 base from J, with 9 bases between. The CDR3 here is CASSVGWLGTDTQYF. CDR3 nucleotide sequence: TGTGCCAGCAGCGTAGGCTGGCTGGGCACAGATACGCAGTATTTT.

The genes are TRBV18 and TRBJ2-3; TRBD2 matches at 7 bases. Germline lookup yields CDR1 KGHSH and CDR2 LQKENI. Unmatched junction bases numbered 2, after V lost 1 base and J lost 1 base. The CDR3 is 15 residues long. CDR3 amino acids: CASSPLAGGTDTQYF. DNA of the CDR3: TGTGCCAGCTCACCACTAGCGGGTGGCACAGATACGCAGTATTTT.

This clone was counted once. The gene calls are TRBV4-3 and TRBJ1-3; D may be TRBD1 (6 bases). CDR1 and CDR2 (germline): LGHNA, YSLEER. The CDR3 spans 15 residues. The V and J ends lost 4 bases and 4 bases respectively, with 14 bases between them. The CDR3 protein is CASSRGGGGGNTIYF. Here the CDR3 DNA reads TGCGCCAGCAGCCGGGGAGGGGGAGGGGGAAACACCATATATTTT.

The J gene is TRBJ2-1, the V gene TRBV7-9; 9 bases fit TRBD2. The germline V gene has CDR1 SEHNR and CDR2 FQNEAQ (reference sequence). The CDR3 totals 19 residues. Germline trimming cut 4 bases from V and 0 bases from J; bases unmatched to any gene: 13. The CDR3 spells CASSSPGLAKSSSYNEQFF. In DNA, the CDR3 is TGTGCCAGCAGCTCCCCGGGACTAGCTAAATCCAGCTCCTACAATGAGCAGTTCTTC. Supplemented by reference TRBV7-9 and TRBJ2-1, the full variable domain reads DTGVSQNPRHKITKRGQNVTFRCDPISEHNRLYWYRQTLGQGPEFLTYFQNEAQLEKSRLLSDRFSAERPKGSFSTLEIQRTEQGDSAMYLCASSSPGLAKSSSYNEQFFGPGTRLTVL.

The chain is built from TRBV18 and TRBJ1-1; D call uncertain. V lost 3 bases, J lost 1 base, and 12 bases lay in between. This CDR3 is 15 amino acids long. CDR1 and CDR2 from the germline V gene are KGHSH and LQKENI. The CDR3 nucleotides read TGTGCCAGCTCACCTAACGAGGCGAAGAACACTGAAGCTTTCTTT. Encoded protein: CASSPNEAKNTEAFF. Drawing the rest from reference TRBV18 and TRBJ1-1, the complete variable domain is NAGVMQNPRHLVRRRGQEARLRCSPMKGHSHVYWYRQLPEEGLKFMVYLQKENIIDESGMPKERFSAEFPKEGPSILRIQQVVRGDSAAYFCASSPNEAKNTEAFFGQGTRLTVV.

This chain's CDR3 is CASSLRQAFSGNTIYF. CDR3 DNA sequence: TGTGCCAGCAGCTTGAGACAGGCCTTCTCTGGAAACACCATATATTTT. V and J are TRBV5-8 and TRBJ1-3, with a tentative D call TRBD1 (6 bases). Germline loops: CDR1 SGHTS, CDR2 YDEGEE. Trimming pared 1 base from V and 0 bases from J, leaving 11 bases between. The CDR3 totals 16 residues. Full variable domain (missing parts from reference TRBV5-8 and TRBJ1-3): EAGVTQSPTHLIKTRGQQATLRCSPISGHTSVYWYQQALGLGLQFLLWYDEGEERNRGNFPPRFSGRQFPNYSSELNVNALELEDSALYLCASSLRQAFSGNTIYFGEGSWLTVV.

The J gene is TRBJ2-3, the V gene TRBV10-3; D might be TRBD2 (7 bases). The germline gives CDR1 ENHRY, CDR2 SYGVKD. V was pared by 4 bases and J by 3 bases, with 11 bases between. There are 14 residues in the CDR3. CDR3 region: CAISGGGATDTQYF. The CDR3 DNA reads TGTGCCATCAGTGGGGGGGGCGCGACAGATACGCAGTATTTT.

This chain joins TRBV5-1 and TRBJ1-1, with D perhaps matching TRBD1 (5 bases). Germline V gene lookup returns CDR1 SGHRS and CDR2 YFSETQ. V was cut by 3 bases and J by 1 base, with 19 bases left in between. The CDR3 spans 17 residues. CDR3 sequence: CASSWATDPSWNTEAFF. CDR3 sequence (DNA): TGCGCCAGCAGCTGGGCGACAGACCCATCGTGGAACACTGAAGCTTTCTTT.

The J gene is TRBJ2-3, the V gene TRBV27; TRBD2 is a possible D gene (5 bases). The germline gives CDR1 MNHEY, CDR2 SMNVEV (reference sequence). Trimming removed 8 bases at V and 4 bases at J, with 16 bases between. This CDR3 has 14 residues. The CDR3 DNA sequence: TGTGCCAGCGCGACATCCGCCGGGGCAGATACGCAGTATTTT. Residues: CASATSAGADTQYF.

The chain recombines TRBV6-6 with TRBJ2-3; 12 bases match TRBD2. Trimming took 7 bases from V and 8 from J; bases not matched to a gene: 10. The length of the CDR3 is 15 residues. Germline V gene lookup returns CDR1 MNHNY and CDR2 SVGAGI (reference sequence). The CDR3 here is CASTHLAGGPGTQYF. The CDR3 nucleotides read TGTGCCAGCACCCACCTAGCGGGAGGGCCGGGTACGCAGTATTTT.

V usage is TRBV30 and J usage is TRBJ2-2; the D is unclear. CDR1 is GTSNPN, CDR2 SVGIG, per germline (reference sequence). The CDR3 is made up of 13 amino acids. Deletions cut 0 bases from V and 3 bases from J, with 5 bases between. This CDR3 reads CAWSVSYTGELFF. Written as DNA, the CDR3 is TGTGCCTGGAGTGTATCCTACACCGGGGAGCTGTTTTTT.

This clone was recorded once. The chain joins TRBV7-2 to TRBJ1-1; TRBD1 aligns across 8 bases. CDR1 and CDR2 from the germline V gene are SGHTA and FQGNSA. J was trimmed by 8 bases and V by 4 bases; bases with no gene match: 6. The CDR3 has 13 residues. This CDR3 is CASSSRGRAEAFF. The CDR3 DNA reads TGTGCCAGCAGCTCCAGGGGGCGCGCCGAAGCTTTCTTT.

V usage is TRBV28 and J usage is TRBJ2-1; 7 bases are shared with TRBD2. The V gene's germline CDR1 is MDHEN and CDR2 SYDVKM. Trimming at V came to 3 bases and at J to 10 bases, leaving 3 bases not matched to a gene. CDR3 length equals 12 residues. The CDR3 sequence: CASSLGGWEQFF. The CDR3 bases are TGTGCCAGCAGTTTGGGGGGGTGGGAGCAGTTCTTC.